These 5 T cell receptor beta chains were all obtained from the same sample, sequenced in a study of blood T cell repertoires in COVID-19. Produced via immunoSEQ multiplex PCR; TCRdb's table is partial and in-frame only. The sample shows roughly 70,000 clones, 70% to 75% of them seen only once. Sequencing was done on a sample of peripheral blood. Every receptor here comes from a man aged 70-80 years with acute or convalescent COVID-19.

The rearrangement joins TRBV27 to TRBJ2-3; 7 bases are a match to TRBD1. The CDR3 is made up of 16 amino acids. CDR1 is MNHEY and CDR2 is SMNVEV in the germline V gene (reference sequence). Germline trimming cut 6 bases from V and 1 base from J; bases unmatched to any gene: 10. The CDR3 coding sequence is TGTGCCAGCAGCCTAATGCCAGGGGGAGGCACAGATACGCAGTATTTT. It yields the protein CASSLMPGGGTDTQYF.

This rearrangement joins TRBV9 to TRBJ2-7; TRBD2 matches at 8 bases. V lost 7 bases to trimming and J lost 2 bases; unmatched junction nucleotides: 8. The CDR3 runs to 14 residues. Germline V gives CDR1 SGDLS, CDR2 YYNGEE. CDR3 DNA: TGTGCCAGCGCCGGGGGGGGAGTCCCCTACGAGCAGTACTTC. It is translated as CASAGGGVPYEQYF.

The chain carries TRBV9 and TRBJ2-1; the match to TRBD2 covers 14 bases. Germline V CDR1 and CDR2: SGDLS, YYNGEE. This CDR3 is 16 amino acids long. V was pared by 5 bases and J by 9 bases, with 10 bases of the junction left unmatched. CDR3 sequence: CASRGGLAGGGGEQFF. The CDR3 DNA sequence: TGTGCCAGCAGGGGAGGACTAGCGGGAGGTGGTGGTGAGCAGTTCTTC. Drawing the rest from reference TRBV9 and TRBJ2-1, the complete variable domain is DSGVTQTPKHLITATGQRVTLRCSPRSGDLSVYWYQQSLDQGLQFLIQYYNGEERAKGNILERFSAQQFPDLHSELNLSSLELGDSALYFCASRGGLAGGGGEQFFGPGTRLTVL.

The chain carries TRBV9 and TRBJ1-6, with D perhaps matching TRBD1 (6 bases). In germline, CDR1 is SGDLS, CDR2 YYNGEE. The CDR3 consists of 15 residues. Between the trimmed V and J ends, which lost 0 bases and 7 bases, there was a span of 11 bases. For the CDR3, the DNA is TGTGCCAGCAGCGTAGGCGGACAGATCAATTCACCCCTCCACTTT. Amino acid sequence: CASSVGGQINSPLHF.

This chain connects TRBV6-5 to TRBJ2-2, with D perhaps matching TRBD2 (6 bases). V shed 8 bases and J shed 7 bases, with 11 bases lying between them. The length of the CDR3 is 12 residues. Germline CDR1 is MNHEY and CDR2 is SVGAGI. CDR3: CASLPGVGELFF. In DNA, the CDR3 is TGTGCCAGCCTCCCGGGGGTCGGGGAGCTGTTTTTT.